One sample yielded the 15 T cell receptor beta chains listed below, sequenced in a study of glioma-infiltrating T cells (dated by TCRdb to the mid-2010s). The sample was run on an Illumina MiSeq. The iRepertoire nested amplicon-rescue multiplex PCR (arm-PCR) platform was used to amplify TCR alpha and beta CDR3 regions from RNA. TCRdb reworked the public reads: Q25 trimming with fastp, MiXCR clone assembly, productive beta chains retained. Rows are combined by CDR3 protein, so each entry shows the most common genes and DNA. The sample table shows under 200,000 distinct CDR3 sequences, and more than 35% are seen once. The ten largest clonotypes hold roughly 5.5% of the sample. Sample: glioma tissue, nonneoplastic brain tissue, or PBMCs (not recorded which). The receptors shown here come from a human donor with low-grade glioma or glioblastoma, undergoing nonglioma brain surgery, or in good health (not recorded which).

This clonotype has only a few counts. CDR3 sequence (DNA): TGTGCCAGCAGCTACCCCGAAGAGACCCAGTACTTC. Amino acids: CASSYPEETQYF. V usage is TRBV7-9 and J usage is TRBJ2-5; D not certain. CDR1 is SEHNR, CDR2 FQNEAQ, per germline (reference sequence). This CDR3 comprises 12 residues. V shed 4 bases and J shed 3 bases, with 6 bases lying between them.

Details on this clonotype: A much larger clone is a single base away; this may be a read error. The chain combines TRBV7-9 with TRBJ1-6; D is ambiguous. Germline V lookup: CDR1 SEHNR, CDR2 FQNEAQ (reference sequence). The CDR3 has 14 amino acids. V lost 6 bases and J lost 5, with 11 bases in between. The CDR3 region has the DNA TGTGCCAGCAGACCCGAGACGGATAATTCACCCCTCCACTTT. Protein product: CASRPETDNSPLHF. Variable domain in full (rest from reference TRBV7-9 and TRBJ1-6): DTGVSQNPRHKITKRGQNVTFRCDPISEHNRLYWYRQTLGQGPEFLTYFQNEAQLEKSRLLSDRFSAERPKGSFSTLEIQRTEQGDSAMYLCASRPETDNSPLHFGNGTRLTVT.

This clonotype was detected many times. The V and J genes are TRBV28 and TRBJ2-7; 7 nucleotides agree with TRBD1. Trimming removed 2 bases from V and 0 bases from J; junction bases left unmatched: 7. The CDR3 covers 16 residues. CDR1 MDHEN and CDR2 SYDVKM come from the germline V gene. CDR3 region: CASSLVGTENSYEQYF. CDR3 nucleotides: TGTGCCAGCAGTTTAGTGGGGACAGAGAACTCCTACGAGCAGTACTTC.

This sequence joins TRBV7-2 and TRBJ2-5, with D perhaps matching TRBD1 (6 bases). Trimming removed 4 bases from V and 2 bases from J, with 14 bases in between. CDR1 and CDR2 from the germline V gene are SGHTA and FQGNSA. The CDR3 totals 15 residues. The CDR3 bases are TGTGCCAGCAGCTCCCAGAGGACAGTTCAAGAGACCCAGTACTTC. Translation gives CASSSQRTVQETQYF.

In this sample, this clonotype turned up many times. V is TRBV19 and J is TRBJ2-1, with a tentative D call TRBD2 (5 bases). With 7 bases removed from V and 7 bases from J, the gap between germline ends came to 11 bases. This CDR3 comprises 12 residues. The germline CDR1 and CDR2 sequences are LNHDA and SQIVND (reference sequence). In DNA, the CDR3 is TGTGCCAGTATAGCGCTGTCAAATGAGCAGTTCTTC. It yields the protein CASIALSNEQFF.

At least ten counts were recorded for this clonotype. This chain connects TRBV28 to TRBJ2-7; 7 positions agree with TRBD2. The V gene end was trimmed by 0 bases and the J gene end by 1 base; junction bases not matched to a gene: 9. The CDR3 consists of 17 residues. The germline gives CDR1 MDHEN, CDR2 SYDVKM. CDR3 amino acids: CASSLWGSGTKSYEQYF. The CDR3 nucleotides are TGTGCCAGCAGTTTATGGGGGTCCGGGACTAAATCCTACGAGCAGTACTTC. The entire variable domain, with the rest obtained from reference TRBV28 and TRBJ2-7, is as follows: DVKVTQSSRYLVKRTGEKVFLECVQDMDHENMFWYRQDPGLGLRLIYFSYDVKMKEKGDIPEGYSVSREKKERFSLILESASTNQTSMYLCASSLWGSGTKSYEQYFGPGTRLTVT.

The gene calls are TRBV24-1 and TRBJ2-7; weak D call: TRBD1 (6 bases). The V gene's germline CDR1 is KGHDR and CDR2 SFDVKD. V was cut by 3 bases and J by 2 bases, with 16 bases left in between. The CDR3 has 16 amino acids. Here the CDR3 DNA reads TGTGCCACCAGTGATGTAACAGGGAAGGTTACCTACGAGCAGTACTTC. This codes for CATSDVTGKVTYEQYF.

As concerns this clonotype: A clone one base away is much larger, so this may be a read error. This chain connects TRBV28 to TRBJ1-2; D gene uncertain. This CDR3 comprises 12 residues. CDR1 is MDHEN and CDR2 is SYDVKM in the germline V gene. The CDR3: CAISSPDRRYTF. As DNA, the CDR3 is TGTGCCATCAGTTCCCCGGACCGCCGCTACACCTTC.

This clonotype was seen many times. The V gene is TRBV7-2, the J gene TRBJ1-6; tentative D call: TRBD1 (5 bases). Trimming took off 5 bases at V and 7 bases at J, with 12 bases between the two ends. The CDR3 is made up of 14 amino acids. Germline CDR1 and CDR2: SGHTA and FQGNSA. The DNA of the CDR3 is TGTGCCAGCAGCCTCAGGGTCGTAAATTCACCCCTCCACTTT. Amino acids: CASSLRVVNSPLHF.

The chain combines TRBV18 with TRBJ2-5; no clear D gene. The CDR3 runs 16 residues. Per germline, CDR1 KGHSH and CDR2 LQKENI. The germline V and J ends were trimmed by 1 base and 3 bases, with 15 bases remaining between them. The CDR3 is CASSPLRTETEETQYF. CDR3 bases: TGTGCCAGCTCACCACTTCGTACAGAGACTGAAGAGACCCAGTACTTC.

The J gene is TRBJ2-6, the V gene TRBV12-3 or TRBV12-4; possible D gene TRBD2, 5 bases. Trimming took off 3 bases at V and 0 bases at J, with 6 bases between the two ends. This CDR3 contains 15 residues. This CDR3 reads CASSFGNSGANVLTF. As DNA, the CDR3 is TGTGCCAGCAGTTTCGGGAACTCTGGGGCCAACGTCCTGACTTTC.

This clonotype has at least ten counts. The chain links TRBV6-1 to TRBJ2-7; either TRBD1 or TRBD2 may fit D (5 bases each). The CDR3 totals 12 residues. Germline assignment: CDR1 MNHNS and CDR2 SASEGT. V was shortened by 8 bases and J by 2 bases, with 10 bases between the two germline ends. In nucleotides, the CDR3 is TGTGCCAGCCGCAGGGAGCCCTACGAGCAGTACTTC. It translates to CASRREPYEQYF.

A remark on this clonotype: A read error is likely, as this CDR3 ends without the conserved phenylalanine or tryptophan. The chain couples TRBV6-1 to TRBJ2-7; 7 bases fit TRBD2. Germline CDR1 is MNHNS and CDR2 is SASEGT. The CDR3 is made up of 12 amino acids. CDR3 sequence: CVSRSGIYEQYL. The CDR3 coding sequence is TGTGTTAGTAGAAGCGGGATCTACGAGCAGTACCTC.

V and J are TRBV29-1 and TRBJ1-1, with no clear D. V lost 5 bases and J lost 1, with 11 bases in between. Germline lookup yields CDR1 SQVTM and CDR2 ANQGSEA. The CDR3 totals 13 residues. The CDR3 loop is CSVSVNRNTEAFF. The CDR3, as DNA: TGCAGCGTTTCGGTCAACCGGAACACTGAAGCTTTCTTT.

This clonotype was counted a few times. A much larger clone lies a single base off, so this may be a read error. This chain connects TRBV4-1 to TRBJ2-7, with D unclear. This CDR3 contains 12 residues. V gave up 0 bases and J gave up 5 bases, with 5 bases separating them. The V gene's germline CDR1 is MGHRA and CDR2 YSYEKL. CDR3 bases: TGCGCCAGCAGCCAAGATCGCAACGAGCAGTACTTC. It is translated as CASSQDRNEQYF.